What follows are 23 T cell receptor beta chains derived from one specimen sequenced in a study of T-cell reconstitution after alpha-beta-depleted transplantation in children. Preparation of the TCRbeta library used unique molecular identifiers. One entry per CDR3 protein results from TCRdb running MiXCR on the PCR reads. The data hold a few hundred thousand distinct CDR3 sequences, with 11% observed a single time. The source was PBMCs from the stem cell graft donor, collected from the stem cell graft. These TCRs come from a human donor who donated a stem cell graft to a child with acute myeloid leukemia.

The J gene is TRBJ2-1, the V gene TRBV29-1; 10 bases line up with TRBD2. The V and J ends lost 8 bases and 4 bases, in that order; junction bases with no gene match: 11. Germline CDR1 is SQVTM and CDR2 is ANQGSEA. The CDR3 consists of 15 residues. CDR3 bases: TGCAGCATCTCCGGTGGAGCGGGGGGGTACAATGAGCAGTTCTTC. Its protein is CSISGGAGGYNEQFF.

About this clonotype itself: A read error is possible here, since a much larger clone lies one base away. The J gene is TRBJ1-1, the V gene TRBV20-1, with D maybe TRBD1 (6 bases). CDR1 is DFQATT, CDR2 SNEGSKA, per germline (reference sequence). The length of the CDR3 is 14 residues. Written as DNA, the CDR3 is TGCTGTGCTAGAGATCGAGTCAGTCAGGGGCGAGCTTTCTTT. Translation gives CCARDRVSQGRAFF.

CDR3 sequence: CASSLSGNGVTEAFF. The CDR3 region has the DNA TGCGCCAGCAGCTTGTCAGGGAATGGAGTCACTGAAGCTTTCTTT. This chain uses TRBV5-1 with TRBJ1-1, with D perhaps matching TRBD1 (5 bases). V was pared by 1 base and J by 4 bases, with 14 bases between. This CDR3 has 15 residues. CDR1 and CDR2 from the germline V gene are SGHRS and YFSETQ.

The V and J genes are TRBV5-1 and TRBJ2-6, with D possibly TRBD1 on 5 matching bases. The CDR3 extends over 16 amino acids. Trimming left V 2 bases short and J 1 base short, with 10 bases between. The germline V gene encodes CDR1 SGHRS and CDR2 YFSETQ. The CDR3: CASSLGAKSGANVLTF. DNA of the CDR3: TGCGCCAGCAGCTTAGGGGCCAAGTCTGGGGCCAACGTCCTGACTTTC.

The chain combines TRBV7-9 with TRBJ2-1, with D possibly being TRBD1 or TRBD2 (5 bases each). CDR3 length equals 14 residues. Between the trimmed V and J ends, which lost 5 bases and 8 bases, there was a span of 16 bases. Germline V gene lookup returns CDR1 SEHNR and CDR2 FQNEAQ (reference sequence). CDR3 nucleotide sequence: TGTGCCAGCAGCCCCAGAGGGGACCGGGATGAGCAGTTCTTC. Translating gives CASSPRGDRDEQFF. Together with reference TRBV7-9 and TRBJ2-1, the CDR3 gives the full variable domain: DTGVSQNPRHKITKRGQNVTFRCDPISEHNRLYWYRQTLGQGPEFLTYFQNEAQLEKSRLLSDRFSAERPKGSFSTLEIQRTEQGDSAMYLCASSPRGDRDEQFFGPGTRLTVL.

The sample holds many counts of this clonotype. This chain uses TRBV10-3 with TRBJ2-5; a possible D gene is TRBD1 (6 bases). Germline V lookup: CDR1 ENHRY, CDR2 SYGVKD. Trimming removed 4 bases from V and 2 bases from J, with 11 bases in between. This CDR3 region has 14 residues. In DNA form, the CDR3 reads TGTGCCATCAGTGTGACAGGAAGACAAGAGACCCAGTACTTC. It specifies CAISVTGRQETQYF.

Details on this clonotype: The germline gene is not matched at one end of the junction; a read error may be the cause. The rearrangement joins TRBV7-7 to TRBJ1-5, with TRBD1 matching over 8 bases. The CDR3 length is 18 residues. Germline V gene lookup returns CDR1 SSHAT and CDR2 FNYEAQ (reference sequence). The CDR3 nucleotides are TGTGCTAGCAGCTCCCGGACGGGGGGACAGGAAGACAATCAGCCCCAGCATTTT. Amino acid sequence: CASSSRTGGQEDNQPQHF.

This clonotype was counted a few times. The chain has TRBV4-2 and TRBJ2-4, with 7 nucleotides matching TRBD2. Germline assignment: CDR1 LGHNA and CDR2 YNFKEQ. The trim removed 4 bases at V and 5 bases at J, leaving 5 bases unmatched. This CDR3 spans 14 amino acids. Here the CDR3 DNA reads TGTGCCAGCAGCCGGGGACTAACCGAAAACATTCAGTACTTC. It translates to CASSRGLTENIQYF.

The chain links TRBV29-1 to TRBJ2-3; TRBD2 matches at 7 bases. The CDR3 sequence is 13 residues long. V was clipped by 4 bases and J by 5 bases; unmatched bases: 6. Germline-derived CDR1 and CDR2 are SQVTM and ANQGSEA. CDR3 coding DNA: TGCAGCGTTGTTGCGGGAGTAGTAGATACGCAGTATTTT. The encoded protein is CSVVAGVVDTQYF.

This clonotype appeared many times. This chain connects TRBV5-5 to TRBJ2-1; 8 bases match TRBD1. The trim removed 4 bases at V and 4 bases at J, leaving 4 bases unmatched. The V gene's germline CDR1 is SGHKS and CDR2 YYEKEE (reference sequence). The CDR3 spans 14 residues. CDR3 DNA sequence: TGTGCCAGCAGCGCGGGACAGGCATACAATGAGCAGTTCTTC. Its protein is CASSAGQAYNEQFF.

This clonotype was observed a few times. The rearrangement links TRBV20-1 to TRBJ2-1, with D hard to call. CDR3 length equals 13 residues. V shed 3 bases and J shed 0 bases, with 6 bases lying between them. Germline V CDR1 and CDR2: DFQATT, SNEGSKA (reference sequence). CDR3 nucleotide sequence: TGCAGTGCTAGTCTTTACTCCTACAATGAGCAGTTCTTC. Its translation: CSASLYSYNEQFF.

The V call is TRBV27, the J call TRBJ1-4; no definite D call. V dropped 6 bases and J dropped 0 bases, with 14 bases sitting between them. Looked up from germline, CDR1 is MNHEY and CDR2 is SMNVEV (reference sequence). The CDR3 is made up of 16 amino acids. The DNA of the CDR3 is TGTGCCAGCAGGAGGACCCGCCAAGCAACTAATGAAAAACTGTTTTTT. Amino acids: CASRRTRQATNEKLFF.

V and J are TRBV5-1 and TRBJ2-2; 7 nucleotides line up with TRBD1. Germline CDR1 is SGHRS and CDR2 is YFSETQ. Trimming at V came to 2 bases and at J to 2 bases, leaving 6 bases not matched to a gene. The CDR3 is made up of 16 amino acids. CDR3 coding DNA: TGCGCCAGCAGCTTAACCGGACAGGCCAACACCGGGGAGCTGTTTTTT. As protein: CASSLTGQANTGELFF.

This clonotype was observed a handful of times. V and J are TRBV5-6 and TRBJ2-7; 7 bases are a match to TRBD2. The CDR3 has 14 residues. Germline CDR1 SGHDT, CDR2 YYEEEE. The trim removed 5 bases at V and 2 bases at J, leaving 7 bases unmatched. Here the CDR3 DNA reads TGTGCCAGCAGAGACGGGGGGTCCCCCTACGAGCAGTACTTC. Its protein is CASRDGGSPYEQYF.

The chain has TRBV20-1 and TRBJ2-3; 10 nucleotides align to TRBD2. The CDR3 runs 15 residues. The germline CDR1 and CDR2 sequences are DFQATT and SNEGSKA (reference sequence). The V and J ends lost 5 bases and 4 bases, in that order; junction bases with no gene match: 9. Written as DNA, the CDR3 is TGCAGTGCTCCTGGACTAGCGGACGGACCAGATACGCAGTATTTT. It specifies CSAPGLADGPDTQYF.

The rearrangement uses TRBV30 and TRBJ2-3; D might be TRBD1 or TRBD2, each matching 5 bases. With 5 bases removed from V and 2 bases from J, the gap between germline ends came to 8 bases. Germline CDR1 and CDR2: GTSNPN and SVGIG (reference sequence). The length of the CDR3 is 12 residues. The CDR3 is CAWGTLTDTQYF. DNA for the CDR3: TGTGCCTGGGGGACCCTCACAGATACGCAGTATTTT.

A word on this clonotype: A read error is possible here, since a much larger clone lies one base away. The chain's CDR3 is CASSRDNSNQPQHF. Here the CDR3 DNA reads TGTGCCAGCAGCCGGGACAATAGCAATCAGCCCCAGCATTTT. The chain combines TRBV28 with TRBJ1-5, with D possibly being TRBD1 (6 bases). The CDR3 covers 14 residues. The ends were cut back, 6 bases at V and 0 bases at J, with 9 bases in the middle. Germline CDR1 and CDR2: MDHEN and SYDVKM.

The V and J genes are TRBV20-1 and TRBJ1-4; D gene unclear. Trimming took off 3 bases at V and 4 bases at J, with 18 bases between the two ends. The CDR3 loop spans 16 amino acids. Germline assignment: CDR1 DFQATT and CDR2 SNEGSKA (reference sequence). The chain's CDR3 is CSASRPGRVHNEKLFF. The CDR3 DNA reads TGCAGTGCTAGCCGCCCGGGGAGGGTTCATAATGAAAAACTGTTTTTT.

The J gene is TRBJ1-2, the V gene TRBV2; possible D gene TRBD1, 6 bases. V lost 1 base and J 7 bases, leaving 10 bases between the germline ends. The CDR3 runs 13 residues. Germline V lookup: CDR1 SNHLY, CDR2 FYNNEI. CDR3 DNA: TGTGCCAGCAGTGAAGTTGCAGGGGCTGGCTACACCTTC. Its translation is CASSEVAGAGYTF.

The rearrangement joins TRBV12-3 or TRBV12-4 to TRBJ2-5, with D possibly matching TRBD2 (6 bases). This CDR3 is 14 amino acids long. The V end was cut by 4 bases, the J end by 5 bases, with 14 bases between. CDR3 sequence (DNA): TGTGCCAGCAGTTCTCAGGACGGGGGTGAGACCCAGTACTTC. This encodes CASSSQDGGETQYF.

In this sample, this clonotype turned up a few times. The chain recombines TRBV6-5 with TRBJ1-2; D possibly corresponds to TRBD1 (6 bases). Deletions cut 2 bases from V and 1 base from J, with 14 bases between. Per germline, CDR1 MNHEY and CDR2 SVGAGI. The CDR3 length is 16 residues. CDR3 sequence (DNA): TGTGCCAGCAGTTACGGGGGGGCTGGCTTTAACTATGGCTACACCTTC. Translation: CASSYGGAGFNYGYTF.

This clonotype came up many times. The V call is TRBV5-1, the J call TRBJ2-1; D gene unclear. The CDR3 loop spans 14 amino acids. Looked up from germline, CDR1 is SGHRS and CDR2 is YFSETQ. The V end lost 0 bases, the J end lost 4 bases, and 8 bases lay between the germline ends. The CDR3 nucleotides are TGCGCCAGCAGCTTGGTTGGGGATTACAATGAGCAGTTCTTC. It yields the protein CASSLVGDYNEQFF.

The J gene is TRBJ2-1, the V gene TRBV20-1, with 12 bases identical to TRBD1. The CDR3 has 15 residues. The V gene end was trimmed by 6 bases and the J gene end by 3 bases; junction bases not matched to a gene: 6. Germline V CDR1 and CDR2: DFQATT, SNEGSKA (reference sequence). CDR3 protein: CSAPGTGGFYNEQFF. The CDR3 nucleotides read TGCAGTGCCCCAGGGACAGGGGGCTTCTACAATGAGCAGTTCTTC.